Below, one T cell receptor beta chain is given with its context. During active infection, Seattle patients enrolled and were then monitored through disease. This specimen comes from a study of blood T cell repertoires in COVID-19. Study-wide background: Material from acute and convalescent COVID-19 was sourced from the United States, Italy and Spain.

This CDR3 is 12 amino acids long. The germline CDR1 and CDR2 sequences are MNHEY and SVGEGT. Trimming stripped 4 bases from V and 5 bases from J, with 8 bases between. In the source study's methods: Scientists estimated how many nucleated cells there were by amplifying reference gene primers. Profiled with immunoSEQ multiplex PCR; TCRdb holds only in-frame clones, not every one. V and J calls and clone size follow that table, whereas D and trimming were derived from the DNA. The repertoire consists of some 220,000 clones, with roughly 85% occurring once and the leading ten covering about 2.5%. The clonotype comes from a woman in her 70s with COVID-19, enrolled during active disease. The rearrangement uses TRBV6-2 or TRBV6-3 and TRBJ2-5, with no clear D. The specimen was peripheral blood. The CDR3 spells CASSSVRETQYF. CDR3 coding DNA: TGTGCCAGCAGTTCCGTCCGGGAGACCCAGTACTTC.